Sequencing of this TCR beta chain was carried out in a study of regulatory T cells in long-lasting Graves disease. As for the study in general: Graves' patients diagnosed newly had used antithyroid drugs under 3 months.

Arm-PCR with iRepertoire HTBI primers amplified the CDR3 regions for these TCR beta libraries. Original handling: Taken together, the samples had 60 or so TRBV and more than 11 TRBJ segments identified. TCRdb redid the calling of the multiplex PCR reads with MiXCR, one entry per CDR3 protein. Here the V and J calls rest on TCRdb's processing, not on the authors' analysis. The data contain about 320,000 distinct CDR3 sequences, approximately 20% of them singletons. Notes on the study in general: Persistent disease samples used TRBV28, TRBJ1-2 and TRBJ2-5 preferentially.

From germline, CDR1 is MNHEY and CDR2 SVGAGI. The CDR3 is 16 residues long. Time point meaning: newly diagnosed GD, antithyroid drugs for less than 3 months. Scientists built the TCR library using RNA that was extracted from PBMCs. Blood from the periphery, approximately 10 milliliters in all, was drawn into EDTA tubes. A remark on this clonotype: Its target is not known. A read error may explain this, as a much larger clone is one base away.

The specimen comprised peripheral blood mononuclear cells (PBMCs), sampled at new diagnosis, from a patient treated with antithyroid drugs. The receptor's source is a female donor with Graves disease. V is TRBV6-5 and J is TRBJ2-1; 11 bases align to TRBD2. CDR3 nucleotides: TGTGCCAGCAGTTACGCGGGACTAGCGGATTACAATGGGCAGTTCTTC. Its protein product is CASSYAGLADYNGQFF.